This TCR beta chain was profiled in a study of blood T cell repertoires in COVID-19. The CDR3 is made up of 14 amino acids. CDR1 is MNHEY and CDR2 is SMNVEV in the germline V gene (reference sequence). Trimming removed 3 bases from V and 4 bases from J, with 12 bases in between. This clone was observed a handful of times. The assay was immunoSEQ multiplex PCR, and TCRdb's table has in-frame clones only and misses some. Among roughly 140,000 clones listed, roughly four fifths were seen once. The chain links TRBV27 to TRBJ1-2; no firm D call. Input material: peripheral blood. The TCR was taken from a human donor with acute or convalescent COVID-19. The donor label of this sample is uncertain. This chain's CDR3 is CASSLGAMGYGYTF. CDR3 DNA sequence: TGTGCCAGCAGTTTGGGCGCCATGGGCTATGGCTACACCTTC.